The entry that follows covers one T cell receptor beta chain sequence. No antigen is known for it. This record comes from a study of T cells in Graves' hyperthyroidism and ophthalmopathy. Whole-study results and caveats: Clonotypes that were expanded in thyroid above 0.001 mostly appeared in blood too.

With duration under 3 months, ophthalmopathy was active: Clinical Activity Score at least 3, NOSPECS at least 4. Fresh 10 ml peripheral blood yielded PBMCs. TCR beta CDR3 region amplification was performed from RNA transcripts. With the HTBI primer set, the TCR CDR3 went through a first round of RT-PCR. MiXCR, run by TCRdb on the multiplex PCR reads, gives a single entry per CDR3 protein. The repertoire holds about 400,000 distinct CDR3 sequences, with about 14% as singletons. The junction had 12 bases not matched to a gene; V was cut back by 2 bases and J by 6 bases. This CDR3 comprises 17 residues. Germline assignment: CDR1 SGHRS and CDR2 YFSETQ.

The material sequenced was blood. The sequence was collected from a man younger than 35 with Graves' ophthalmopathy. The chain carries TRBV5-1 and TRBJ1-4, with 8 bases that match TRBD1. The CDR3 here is CASSFRTGRNGDEKLFF. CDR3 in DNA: TGCGCCAGCAGCTTCCGGACAGGGCGTAACGGCGATGAAAAACTGTTTTTT.